The 2 T cell receptor beta chains below were found in one sample sequenced in a study of immune evolution from preneoplasia to lung adenocarcinoma. Measured with immunoSEQ multiplex PCR; TCRdb has only the in-frame clones, and not every one. The sample has fewer than 6,500 clones; around 69% are singletons. Input material: FFPE lung adenocarcinoma in situ tissue. The receptors originated from a donor of 70 years or more with lung adenocarcinoma.

The sample holds a few counts of this clone. This sequence joins TRBV6-1 and TRBJ2-7; 7 positions agree with TRBD1. Germline CDR1 is MNHNS and CDR2 is SASEGT. The CDR3 covers 13 residues. The V gene end was trimmed by 8 bases and the J gene end by 6 bases; junction bases not matched to a gene: 10. CDR3 sequence reads: CASEGDRAIEQYF. DNA for the CDR3: TGTGCCAGCGAGGGAGACAGGGCGATCGAGCAGTACTTC.

V usage is TRBV25-1 and J usage is TRBJ2-1; 12 nucleotides match TRBD2. The ends lost 6 bases at V and 9 bases at J; junction bases unmatched: 6. This CDR3 is built from 14 residues. The germline V gene encodes CDR1 MGHDK and CDR2 SYGVNS. CDR3 nucleotide sequence: TGTGCCAGCAGCGTAAGACTAGCGGGAGTTGAGCAGTTCTTC. It specifies CASSVRLAGVEQFF.